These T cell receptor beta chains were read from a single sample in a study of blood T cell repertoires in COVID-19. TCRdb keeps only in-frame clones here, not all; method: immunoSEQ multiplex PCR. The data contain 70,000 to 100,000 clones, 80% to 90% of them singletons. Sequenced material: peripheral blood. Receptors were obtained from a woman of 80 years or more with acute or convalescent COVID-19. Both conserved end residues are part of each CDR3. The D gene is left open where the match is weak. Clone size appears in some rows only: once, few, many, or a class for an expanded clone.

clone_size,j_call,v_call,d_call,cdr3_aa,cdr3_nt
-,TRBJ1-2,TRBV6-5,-,CASSANNYGYTF,TGTGCCAGCAGCGCGAATAACTATGGCTACACCTTC
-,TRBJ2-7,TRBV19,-,CASSIAGSTYEQYF,TGTGCCAGTAGTATCGCTGGCAGTACCTACGAGCAGTACTTC
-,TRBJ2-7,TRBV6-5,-,CASSSTGKGDYEQYF,TGTGCCAGCAGTTCCACAGGGAAGGGGGACTACGAGCAGTACTTC
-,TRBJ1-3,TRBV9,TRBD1,CASSVDIGQGAGNTIYF,TGTGCCAGCAGCGTAGATATTGGGCAGGGGGCTGGAAACACCATATATTTT
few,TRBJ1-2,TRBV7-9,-,CASSSPNRDVYGYTF,TGTGCCAGCAGCAGCCCTAACAGGGACGTCTATGGCTACACCTTC
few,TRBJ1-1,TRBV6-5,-,CASSYSGGVGNTEAFF,TGTGCCAGCAGTTACTCGGGGGGTGTGGGTAACACTGAAGCTTTCTTT
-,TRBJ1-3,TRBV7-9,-,CASSPQGPSGNTIYF,TGTGCCAGCAGTCCACAGGGACCCTCTGGAAACACCATATATTTT
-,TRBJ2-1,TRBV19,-,CASSGTFYNEQFF,TGTGCCAGTAGCGGGACTTTCTACAATGAGCAGTTCTTC
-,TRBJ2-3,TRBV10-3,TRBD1,CAISGTGSTDTQYF,TGTGCCATCAGTGGGACAGGGAGCACAGATACGCAGTATTTT
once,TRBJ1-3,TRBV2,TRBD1,CASRDDQGVSSGNTIYF,TGTGCCAGCAGGGACGACCAGGGGGTGAGCTCTGGAAACACCATATATTTT
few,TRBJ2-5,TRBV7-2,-,CASRRGQIQETQYF,TGTGCCAGCCGCAGAGGACAGATCCAAGAGACCCAGTACTTC
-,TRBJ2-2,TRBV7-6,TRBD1,CASSSRDRGPGELFF,TGTGCCAGCAGCTCCCGGGACAGGGGGCCCGGGGAGCTGTTTTTT
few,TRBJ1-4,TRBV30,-,CAWSAWEGFQNEKLFF,TGTGCCTGGAGTGCTTGGGAGGGGTTTCAGAATGAAAAACTGTTTTTT
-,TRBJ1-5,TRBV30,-,CAWSVGQPEWPQHF,TGTGCCTGGAGTGTCGGACAGCCCGAATGGCCCCAGCATTTT
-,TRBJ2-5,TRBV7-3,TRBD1,CASSSGGSETQYF,TGTGCCAGCAGCTCAGGGGGCTCCGAGACCCAGTACTTC
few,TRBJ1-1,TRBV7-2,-,CASSLSYRQGKAEAFF,TGTGCCAGCAGCTTATCTTATCGGCAGGGAAAGGCTGAAGCTTTCTTT
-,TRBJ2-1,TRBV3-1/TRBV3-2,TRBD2,CASSPNSGGVLNEQFF,TGTGCCAGCAGCCCAAATAGCGGGGGGGTACTGAATGAGCAGTTCTTC
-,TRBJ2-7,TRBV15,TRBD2,CATSRDGGAIEQYF,TGTGCCACCAGCAGAGACGGGGGGGCTATCGAGCAGTACTTC
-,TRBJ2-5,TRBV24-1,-,CATSDSRRDTETQYF,TGTGCCACCAGTGATTCTCGCCGGGATACCGAGACCCAGTACTTC
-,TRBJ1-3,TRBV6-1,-,CASSEGSRSSGNTIYF,TGTGCCAGCAGTGAAGGATCGCGGAGCTCTGGAAACACCATATATTTT
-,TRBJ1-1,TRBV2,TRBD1,CASSSDRGVAEAFF,TGTGCCAGCAGCTCAGACAGGGGGGTGGCTGAAGCTTTCTTT
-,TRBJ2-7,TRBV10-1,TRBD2,CASSPSGGSYEQYF,TGCGCCAGCAGTCCGAGCGGGGGGTCCTACGAGCAGTACTTC
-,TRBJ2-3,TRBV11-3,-,CASSFGTDTQYF,TGTGCCAGCAGCTTCGGCACAGATACGCAGTATTTT
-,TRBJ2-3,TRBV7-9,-,CASSIVGTDTQYF,TGTGCCAGCAGTATCGTAGGCACAGATACGCAGTATTTT
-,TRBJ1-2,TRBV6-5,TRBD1,CASSYSRTGDNYGYTF,TGTGCCAGCAGTTACTCGAGAACAGGGGATAACTATGGCTACACCTTC
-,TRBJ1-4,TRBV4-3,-,CASSQDATNEKLFF,TGCGCCAGCAGCCAAGACGCAACTAATGAAAAACTGTTTTTT
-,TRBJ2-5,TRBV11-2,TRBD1,CASSFGGTGGETQYF,TGTGCCAGCAGCTTTGGGGGAACAGGGGGTGAGACCCAGTACTTC
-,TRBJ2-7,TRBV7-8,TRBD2,CASRRLAGPYEQYF,TGTGCCAGCAGAAGACTAGCGGGACCCTACGAGCAGTACTTC
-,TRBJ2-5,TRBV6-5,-,CASSYSELASTGTQYF,TGTGCCAGCAGTTACTCAGAACTAGCTTCGACGGGGACCCAGTACTTC
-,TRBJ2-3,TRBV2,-,CASRPLLSEAGTDTQYF,TGTGCCAGCAGGCCACTCCTAAGTGAAGCGGGCACAGATACGCAGTATTTT
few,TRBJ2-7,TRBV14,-,CASSQWAEQYF,TGTGCCAGCAGCCAATGGGCCGAGCAGTACTTC
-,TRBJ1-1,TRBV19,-,CATTGDEAFF,TGTGCCACCACGGGGGATGAAGCTTTCTTT
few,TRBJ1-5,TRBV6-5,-,CASIQGTNHNQPQHF,TGTGCCAGCATCCAGGGGACAAACCACAATCAGCCCCAGCATTTT
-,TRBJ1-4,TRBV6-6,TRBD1,CASSYTGQGGGKLFF,TGTGCCAGCAGTTACACCGGACAGGGTGGCGGAAAACTGTTTTTT
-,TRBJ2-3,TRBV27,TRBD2,CASRAGHTDTQYF,TGTGCCAGCAGAGCGGGGCACACAGATACGCAGTATTTT
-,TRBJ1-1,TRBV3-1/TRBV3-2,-,CASSQVQALSTEAFF,TGTGCCAGCAGCCAAGTCCAGGCCTTGAGCACTGAAGCTTTCTTT
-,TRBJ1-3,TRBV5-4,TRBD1,CASSLDRASGNTIYF,TGTGCCAGCAGCCTGGACAGGGCGTCAGGAAACACCATATATTTT